Described below is a single T cell receptor beta chain sequence and its context. Its antigen is as yet unknown. These data originate in a study of radiation and T cells in renal cell carcinoma. V gave up 10 bases and J gave up 2 bases, with 9 bases separating them. Looked up from germline, CDR1 is MNHEY and CDR2 is SVGAGI. The CDR3 is 11 amino acids. Broader study findings: Irradiated tumors held more dominant CDR3 motifs than control tumors. Tumor samples were small regions of approximately 1.1 g.

Regarding treatment: 15 Gy SBRT to primary tumor, nephrectomy 4 weeks later. Clones were sequenced by immunoSEQ multiplex PCR, and TCRdb holds only the in-frame ones, with some missing. The data contain 8,500 to 10,000 clones, about 59% of them singletons. The chain is built from TRBV6-5 and TRBJ2-7; possible D gene TRBD2, 6 bases. The specimen was tumor tissue, collected from a patient whose treatment included radiotherapy and nephrectomy. The sequence was collected from a man aged 55 to 69 with renal cell carcinoma. CDR3 in amino acids: CATGGAYEQYF. CDR3 DNA sequence: TGTGCCACCGGGGGAGCCTACGAGCAGTACTTC.